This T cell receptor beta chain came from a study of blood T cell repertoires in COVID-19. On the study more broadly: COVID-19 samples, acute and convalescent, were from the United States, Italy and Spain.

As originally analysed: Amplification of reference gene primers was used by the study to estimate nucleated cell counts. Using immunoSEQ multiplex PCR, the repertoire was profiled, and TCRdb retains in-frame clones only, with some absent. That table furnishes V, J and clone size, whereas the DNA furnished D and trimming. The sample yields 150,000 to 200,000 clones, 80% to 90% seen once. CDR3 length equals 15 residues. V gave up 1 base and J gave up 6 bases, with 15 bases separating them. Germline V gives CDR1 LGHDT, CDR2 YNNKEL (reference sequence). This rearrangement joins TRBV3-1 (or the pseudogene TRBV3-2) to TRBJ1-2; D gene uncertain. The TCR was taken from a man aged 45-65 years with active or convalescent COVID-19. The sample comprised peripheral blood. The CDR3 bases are TGTGCCAGCAGCCAAGGTGGGGAGGGCGTCCATGGCTACACCTTC. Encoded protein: CASSQGGEGVHGYTF.